This is a list of T cell receptor beta chains from one sample in a study of monozygotic twins with inflammatory bowel disease. TCRdb re-called the 5' RACE reads and shows each CDR3 protein once, DNA omitted. This table holds 210,000 or so distinct CDR3 sequences. Sequenced sample: blood. Source of these receptors: a human donor with ulcerative colitis or Crohn's disease, or a healthy co-twin of an affected twin (not recorded which). CDR3s include the opening cysteine and the closing phenylalanine or tryptophan.

V gene,J gene,CDR3 protein
TRBV5-1,TRBJ1-6,CASSLSGDNSPLHF
TRBV20-1,TRBJ2-5,CSAPGGSGAQETQYF
TRBV9,TRBJ1-2,CASSVVSGGDYGYTF
TRBV7-8,TRBJ2-1,CASSSILAGGGEQFF
TRBV23-1,TRBJ2-3,CATLAWRLTDTQYF
TRBV5-1,TRBJ1-2,CASSFDGNYGYTF
TRBV6-6,TRBJ2-7,CASSYFETYEQYF
TRBV12-3/TRBV12-4,TRBJ1-4,CASRTYRGTNEKLFF
TRBV20-1,TRBJ2-5,CSATQRELSSGETQYF
TRBV20-1,TRBJ1-4,CSASGGPAEKLFF
TRBV12-3/TRBV12-4,TRBJ2-1,CASSFWQGNNEQFF
TRBV5-1,TRBJ2-3,CASSLAGGAGTDTQYF
TRBV3-1,TRBJ2-1,CASSYPGLDAHNEQFF
TRBV5-1,TRBJ2-5,CASRYRGLNLQETQYF
TRBV7-2,TRBJ1-5,CASSPLTNSPQHF
TRBV30,TRBJ2-3,CAWRGTDTQYF
TRBV25-1,TRBJ2-5,CASSEYDWQETQYF
TRBV5-1,TRBJ2-1,CASSLVFNEQFF
TRBV7-2,TRBJ1-6,CASSLPTDNSPLHF
TRBV18,TRBJ1-2,CASSPQGDGYTF
TRBV5-5,TRBJ2-5,CASSSTAGLGRETQYF
TRBV6-1,TRBJ1-2,CASSQRENYGYTF
TRBV7-6,TRBJ2-7,CASSSSPGDLYEQYF
TRBV5-6,TRBJ1-2,CASSRTGAVDYGYTF
TRBV2,TRBJ1-1,CASRGTRQEAEAFF
TRBV6-6,TRBJ2-1,CTSSGTGGGNEQFF
TRBV29-1,TRBJ1-1,CSVQPNAWSNTEAFF
TRBV5-1,TRBJ1-5,CASSPTWGNQPQHF
TRBV20-1,TRBJ2-5,CSARPSGGIETQYF
TRBV12-3/TRBV12-4,TRBJ2-1,CASSPGQGFNNEQFF
TRBV5-1,TRBJ2-6,CASSLTAGANVLTF
TRBV7-8,TRBJ2-7,CASSLAGTSFHYEQYF
TRBV5-1,TRBJ2-7,CASSSMGGDYEQYF
TRBV28,TRBJ1-4,CASGVEGTTNEKLFF
TRBV19,TRBJ1-5,CASSPGDSSNQPQHF
TRBV7-9,TRBJ2-2,CASSWDRGRSGELFF
TRBV6-6,TRBJ1-5,CASSYVVTNQPQHF
TRBV27,TRBJ2-2,CASSYWGAGELFF
TRBV5-1,TRBJ2-1,CASSLDGVSSYNEQFF
TRBV4-2,TRBJ2-5,CASGQSLRGSETQYF
TRBV3-1,TRBJ1-2,CASSPWLGHLYGYTF
TRBV6-1,TRBJ1-5,CASKTQGASNQPQHF
TRBV7-9,TRBJ2-3,CASSLASYTQYF
TRBV20-1,TRBJ1-1,CSARTSNSTEAFF
TRBV27,TRBJ1-2,CASSFTGNYGYTF
TRBV12-3/TRBV12-4,TRBJ1-2,CASSLQGQGAGGYTF
TRBV3-1,TRBJ1-1,CASSLGSLPNTEAFF
TRBV2,TRBJ2-7,CASRPPGQGEQYF
TRBV18,TRBJ1-1,CASSHRGTGDTEAFF
TRBV5-1,TRBJ2-1,CASSLAGGPSNEQFF
TRBV7-2,TRBJ2-3,CASTLSDPYTDTQYF
TRBV5-1,TRBJ2-5,CASSLTGRQETQYF
TRBV7-2,TRBJ2-1,CASSPIAAISYNEQFF
TRBV29-1,TRBJ2-7,CSVGAVSYEQYF